These 14 T cell receptor beta chains were sequenced from one sample in a study of regulatory and conventional T cells in RAG deficiency. Generated by immunoSEQ multiplex PCR, the TCRdb table keeps only in-frame clones and is missing some. The table includes 7,000 to 8,500 clones, under 95% detected once. The sorted regulatory T cells were CD4+, CD25-high and CD127-low, with genomic DNA sequenced. This sample was also put to use in a study of regulatory T cells. This second study says: The primer mix had 52 TRBV and 13 TRBJ primers.

Input material: CD127- CD25+ CD4+ Tregs sorted from blood. The receptor source for this set is a human donor in good health.

The rearrangement uses TRBV7-3 and TRBJ2-2; 9 positions agree with TRBD2. The CDR3 spans 18 residues. Germline CDR1 reads SGHTA; CDR2 reads FQGTGA. Trimming cost V 1 base and J 6 bases; bases outside gene matches: 12. The CDR3 loop is CASSLIAGTSSSAGELFF. The DNA for the CDR3 is TGTGCCAGCAGCTTAATTGCCGGGACTAGCAGTTCTGCCGGGGAGCTGTTTTTT.

V gene TRBV9 combines with J gene TRBJ2-5; 8 bases are a match to TRBD2. CDR3 size: 16 residues. J lost 1 base, V lost 0 bases, and 5 bases had no gene match. Germline V gene data show CDR1 as SGDLS and CDR2 as YYNGEE. CDR3: CASSVAPGLGQETQYF. The DNA of the CDR3 is TGTGCCAGCAGCGTAGCCCCGGGACTAGGCCAAGAGACCCAGTACTTC.

DNA for the CDR3: TGTGCCAGCAGCTTAGCCGGAGGAGGCCGAACCGACTATGGCTACACCTTC. Residues: CASSLAGGGRTDYGYTF. The rearrangement uses TRBV7-9 and TRBJ1-2; D remains ambiguous. Per the germline V gene, CDR1 is SEHNR and CDR2 is FQNEAQ (reference sequence). This CDR3 is 17 amino acids long. The germline V and J ends were trimmed by 0 bases and 3 bases, with 17 bases remaining between them.

The chain combines TRBV12-5 with TRBJ1-2, with 10 positions matching TRBD1. The germline CDR1 and CDR2 sequences are LGHNT and FRNRAP. This CDR3 has 14 amino acids. With V trimmed by 6 bases and J by 8 bases, 9 bases remained unmatched. The CDR3 region is CASGLSGTGEGYTF. CDR3 nucleotide sequence: TGTGCTAGTGGACTCTCCGGGACAGGGGAGGGCTACACCTTC. Variable domain in full (rest from reference TRBV12-5 and TRBJ1-2): DARVTQTPRHKVTEMGQEVTMRCQPILGHNTVFWYRQTMMQGLELLAYFRNRAPLDDSGMPKDRFSAEMPDATLATLKIQPSEPRDSAVYFCASGLSGTGEGYTFGSGTRLTVV.

V is TRBV2 and J is TRBJ2-1; D perhaps matches TRBD1 (5 bases). The CDR3 extends over 13 amino acids. Germline V gene sequence: CDR1 SNHLY, CDR2 FYNNEI. Trimming shortened V by 8 bases and J by 2 bases, and 10 bases separated the two germline ends. For the CDR3, the DNA is TGTGCCAGCGGGCAGGGTCCCTACAATGAGCAGTTCTTC. Encoded protein: CASGQGPYNEQFF.

The chain has TRBV7-2 and TRBJ2-1, with 10 nucleotides matching TRBD2. The V segment lost 6 bases and the J segment 3 bases; nucleotides outside the gene matches: 11. The CDR3 extends over 17 amino acids. The V gene's germline CDR1 is SGHTA and CDR2 FQGNSA. CDR3 bases: TGTGCCAGCAGGACCCGGACTAGCGGTAGTGACTACAATGAGCAGTTCTTC. Its protein is CASRTRTSGSDYNEQFF.

The V gene is TRBV27, the J gene TRBJ1-3; weak D call: TRBD1 (6 bases). Trimming removed 5 bases from V and 6 bases from J, with 11 bases in between. CDR3 length: 13 amino acids. Germline V lookup: CDR1 MNHEY, CDR2 SMNVEV (reference sequence). The CDR3 here is CASSTRTANTIYF. For the CDR3, the DNA is TGTGCCAGCAGTACAAGGACAGCAAACACCATATATTTT.

The CDR3 region has the DNA TGCAGCGTTCGGCGGGGGGGGTACAATGAGCAGTTCTTC. Translation: CSVRRGGYNEQFF. The chain links TRBV29-1 to TRBJ2-1; 9 bases map to TRBD2. CDR1 SQVTM and CDR2 ANQGSEA come from the germline V gene. This CDR3 comprises 13 residues. After removal of 5 bases from V and 4 bases from J, the junction contained 3 bases not matched to a gene.

This CDR3 is CASSLALQGRGYTF. CDR3 DNA sequence: TGTGCCAGCAGCTTAGCTCTCCAGGGGAGAGGCTACACCTTC. V and J are TRBV7-8 and TRBJ1-2; the D gene is possibly TRBD1 (6 bases). Trimming pared 0 bases from V and 8 bases from J, leaving 13 bases between. Looked up from germline, CDR1 is SGHVS and CDR2 is FQNEAQ. This CDR3 is built from 14 residues.

The chain couples TRBV14 to TRBJ2-3; 9 bases map to TRBD2. CDR3 length: 17 amino acids. The J segment lost 6 bases and the V segment lost 4 bases, leaving 14 bases of the junction unmatched. The germline V gene encodes CDR1 SGHDN and CDR2 FVKESK. CDR3 coding DNA: TGTGCCAGCAGCCGTAATTTGCGGGGGGGCCGAGGGGATACGCAGTATTTT. Encoded protein: CASSRNLRGGRGDTQYF.

This sequence joins TRBV7-6 and TRBJ2-3; 11 bases are shared with TRBD2. CDR1 and CDR2 from the germline V gene are SGHVS and FNYEAQ. After removal of 2 bases from V and 5 bases from J, the junction contained 9 bases not matched to a gene. The CDR3 is made up of 17 amino acids. The CDR3 nucleotides read TGTGCCAGCAGCTTAATGTTTAGCGGGAGGGCCGGAGATACGCAGTATTTT. Residues: CASSLMFSGRAGDTQYF.

The J gene is TRBJ2-2, the V gene TRBV19, with D possibly matching TRBD2 (6 bases). Germline values: CDR1 LNHDA, CDR2 SQIVND (reference sequence). CDR3 length: 14 residues. Trimming took off 6 bases at V and 6 bases at J, with 14 bases between the two ends. The chain's CDR3 is CASRLGGASGELFF. CDR3 sequence (DNA): TGTGCCAGTAGACTCGGAGGGGCGTCCGGGGAGCTGTTTTTT.

This rearrangement joins TRBV29-1 to TRBJ1-1; D remains ambiguous. The germline CDR1 and CDR2 sequences are SQVTM and ANQGSEA. Between the trimmed V and J ends, which lost 0 bases and 1 base, there was a span of 12 bases. The CDR3 is 15 residues long. The CDR3 sequence: CSVEDSTGRNTEAFF. The CDR3 DNA reads TGCAGCGTTGAAGATTCTACGGGGAGGAACACTGAAGCTTTCTTT.

The chain combines TRBV2 with TRBJ1-2, with unresolved D. Trimming pared 7 bases from V and 0 bases from J, leaving 3 bases between. The CDR3 contains 11 residues. Germline lookup yields CDR1 SNHLY and CDR2 FYNNEI. The chain's CDR3 is CASKPNYGYTF. CDR3 DNA sequence: TGTGCCAGCAAGCCTAACTATGGCTACACCTTC. The full variable domain, rest sourced from reference TRBV2 and TRBJ1-2, is EPEVTQTPSHQVTQMGQEVILRCVPISNHLYFYWYRQILGQKVEFLVSFYNNEISEKSEIFDDQFSVERPDGSNFTLKIRSTKLEDSAMYFCASKPNYGYTFGSGTRLTVV.